Listed below are T cell receptor beta chains from one sample, sequenced in a study of blood T cell repertoires in COVID-19. The assay was immunoSEQ multiplex PCR, and TCRdb's table has in-frame clones only and misses some. The table includes 200,000 to 250,000 clones, around 80% detected once. Sequenced: PBMCs or T cells enriched from blood (not recorded which). The receptors here all came from a man between 60 and 75 years old who had recovered from COVID-19. CDR3s include the opening cysteine and the closing phenylalanine or tryptophan.

TRBV7-2,TRBJ2-1,CASSFLGGGLYNEQFF
TRBV7-6,TRBJ1-6,CASSYSNSPLHF
TRBV11-3,TRBJ2-7,CASSARQGGDEQYF
TRBV2,TRBJ2-2,CASRTGTGEGGELFF
TRBV6-5,TRBJ2-7,CASSSRTGSPYEQYF
TRBV19,TRBJ2-5,CASRRGGAVEETQYF
TRBV10-3,TRBJ2-7,CAISDGRNYEQYF
TRBV21-1,TRBJ1-4,CASSKGGEGVNEKLFF
TRBV2,TRBJ1-5,CASSVGRGAGQPQHF
TRBV28,TRBJ1-2,CASSSLGTGYGYTF